The next 32 T cell receptor beta chains were all read from a single sample in a study of blood T cell repertoires in COVID-19. Profiling relied on immunoSEQ multiplex PCR, and the TCRdb table lists in-frame clones only, not all of them. The sample holds 130,000 or so clones, around 81% seen once. Sample: peripheral blood. Receptor source: a human donor in a cohort sampled during active COVID-19.

The chain combines TRBV9 with TRBJ2-1; TRBD2 matches at 12 bases. The germline V gene encodes CDR1 SGDLS and CDR2 YYNGEE. The CDR3 is made up of 15 amino acids. Trimming cost V 3 bases and J 9 bases; bases outside gene matches: 7. The chain's CDR3 is CASSARLAGEGEQFF. The CDR3, as DNA: TGTGCCAGCAGCGCCCGACTAGCGGGAGAGGGTGAGCAGTTCTTC.

This clone was detected once. The chain links TRBV6-1 to TRBJ2-1; TRBD2 agrees at 9 bases. Germline CDR1 reads MNHNS; CDR2 reads SASEGT. V lost 2 bases, J lost 6 bases, and 11 bases stayed unmatched. The CDR3 covers 17 residues. CDR3 amino acids: CASSERPSGVRANEQFF. The CDR3 bases are TGTGCCAGCAGTGAACGACCTAGCGGGGTTAGGGCCAATGAGCAGTTCTTC.

V gene TRBV10-3 combines with J gene TRBJ2-7; TRBD1 agrees at 7 bases. Germline assignment: CDR1 ENHRY and CDR2 SYGVKD. J gave up 5 bases and V 4 bases, and 11 bases lay outside the gene matches. The CDR3 runs to 15 residues. The DNA for the CDR3 is TGTGCCATCAGTGGTTACACAGGGGTGGGGCACGAGCAGTACTTC. Protein product: CAISGYTGVGHEQYF.

This clone was observed a handful of times. This sequence joins TRBV19 and TRBJ1-5; 10 bases match TRBD1. Looked up from germline, CDR1 is LNHDA and CDR2 is SQIVND (reference sequence). The CDR3 is made up of 15 amino acids. Losses at the gene ends were 5 bases for V and 6 bases for J; bases not matched to a gene: 7. Written as DNA, the CDR3 is TGTGCCAGTAGTCCCGGGACAGGGGTATCTCAGCCCCAGCATTTT. It is translated as CASSPGTGVSQPQHF. The whole variable domain, filled in from reference TRBV19 and TRBJ1-5, reads DGGITQSPKYLFRKEGQNVTLSCEQNLNHDAMYWYRQDPGQGLRLIYYSQIVNDFQKGDIAEGYSVSREKKESFPLTVTSAQKNPTAFYLCASSPGTGVSQPQHFGDGTRLSIL.

The chain employs TRBV5-1 and TRBJ1-2; the D gene is possibly TRBD1 (6 bases). V was shortened by 3 bases and J by 1 base, with 10 bases between the two germline ends. The germline CDR1 and CDR2 sequences are SGHRS and YFSETQ. The CDR3 consists of 14 residues. Here the CDR3 reads CASSSGDYNYGYTF. In DNA form, the CDR3 reads TGCGCCAGCAGCTCAGGGGACTATAACTATGGCTACACCTTC.

The rearrangement joins TRBV19 to TRBJ1-6; 7 bases agree with TRBD1. The junction had 4 bases not matched to a gene; V was cut back by 6 bases and J by 5 bases. From germline, CDR1 is LNHDA and CDR2 SQIVND (reference sequence). This CDR3 has 14 residues. The CDR3 reads CASRWDRNNSPLHF. The CDR3 DNA follows: TGTGCCAGTAGGTGGGACAGAAATAATTCACCCCTCCACTTT.

J is TRBJ2-1 and V is TRBV11-2; 14 bases agree with TRBD2. There are 17 residues in the CDR3. V shed 3 bases, J shed 2 bases, and the junction held 3 bases outside the gene matches. Germline V gene sequence: CDR1 SGHAT, CDR2 FQNNGV. In DNA, the CDR3 is TGTGCCAGCAGCTTGGCGACTAGCGGGAGGGCCTACAATGAGCAGTTCTTC. Residues: CASSLATSGRAYNEQFF.

The DNA of the CDR3 is TGTGCCAGCAGCGGTTCTAGCGGCAATGAGCAGTTCTTC. This codes for CASSGSSGNEQFF. This chain uses TRBV5-4 with TRBJ2-1; 7 bases fit TRBD2. The CDR3 runs 13 residues. With V trimmed by 4 bases and J by 6 bases, 4 bases remained unmatched. Germline values: CDR1 SGHNT, CDR2 YYREEE (reference sequence).

The chain couples TRBV6-5 to TRBJ1-3; D is undetermined. This CDR3 has 14 amino acids. V gave up 6 bases and J gave up 0 bases, with 9 bases separating them. Germline CDR1 is MNHEY and CDR2 is SVGAGI. The CDR3 DNA reads TGTGCCAGCAGAACAGCTCACTCTGGAAACACCATATATTTT. Its protein product is CASRTAHSGNTIYF.

The chain employs TRBV7-3 and TRBJ2-7, with D possibly matching TRBD2 (6 bases). CDR3 length: 13 amino acids. The ends were cut back, 4 bases at V and 3 bases at J, with 10 bases in the middle. Germline V lookup: CDR1 SGHTA, CDR2 FQGTGA. CDR3: CASSSGTGYEQYF. The DNA for the CDR3 is TGTGCCAGCAGCTCCGGGACTGGCTACGAGCAGTACTTC. Filled out from reference TRBV7-3 and TRBJ2-7, the complete variable domain reads GAGVSQTPSNKVTEKGKYVELRCDPISGHTALYWYRQSLGQGPEFLIYFQGTGAADDSGLPNDRFFAVRPEGSVSTLKIQRTERGDSAVYLCASSSGTGYEQYFGPGTRLTVT.

CDR3 coding DNA: TGTGCCAGCAGCTTGTCGGGACTAGTCCCCCCCGGGGAGCTGTTTTTT. Translating gives CASSLSGLVPPGELFF. The chain combines TRBV5-4 with TRBJ2-2; 8 nucleotides align to TRBD2. V lost 1 base to trimming and J lost 6 bases; unmatched junction nucleotides: 8. The CDR3 has 16 amino acids. Germline values: CDR1 SGHNT, CDR2 YYREEE (reference sequence).

The chain combines TRBV7-3 with TRBJ1-6; 9 nucleotides agree with TRBD1. CDR1 is SGHTA and CDR2 is FQGTGA in the germline V gene. Germline trimming cut 2 bases from V and 4 bases from J; bases unmatched to any gene: 3. The CDR3 runs 16 residues. CDR3 protein: CASSLAGTGYNSPLHF. In DNA, the CDR3 is TGTGCCAGCAGCTTAGCAGGGACAGGGTATAATTCACCCCTCCACTTT.

The table lists this clone with a count of one. This rearrangement joins TRBV28 to TRBJ1-6; D possibly corresponds to TRBD1 (5 bases). CDR1 and CDR2 from the germline V gene are MDHEN and SYDVKM. The CDR3 length is 16 residues. V gave up 6 bases and J gave up 0 bases, with 12 bases separating them. CDR3 nucleotides: TGTGCCAGCAGGGCCGGGGGGAGCTCCTATAATTCACCCCTCCACTTT. This codes for CASRAGGSSYNSPLHF.

This clone occurred once. V usage is TRBV9 and J usage is TRBJ2-3, with D possibly matching TRBD1 (5 bases). The CDR3 totals 17 residues. CDR1 SGDLS and CDR2 YYNGEE come from the germline V gene. Trimming left V 0 bases short and J 3 bases short, with 17 bases between. The CDR3 reads CASSVGGRVGSTDTQYF. CDR3 DNA sequence: TGTGCCAGCAGCGTAGGGGGCAGGGTGGGTTCGACAGATACGCAGTATTTT.

V is TRBV9 and J is TRBJ2-3; D call uncertain. The V gene's germline CDR1 is SGDLS and CDR2 YYNGEE. The CDR3 extends over 16 amino acids. V lost 2 bases and J 6 bases, leaving 19 bases between the germline ends. In DNA, the CDR3 is TGTGCCAGCAGCGTGGCCACTGGGTTTTCTAGGGATACGCAGTATTTT. Encoded protein: CASSVATGFSRDTQYF. The complete variable domain, with remaining parts taken from reference TRBV9 and TRBJ2-3, reads DSGVTQTPKHLITATGQRVTLRCSPRSGDLSVYWYQQSLDQGLQFLIQYYNGEERAKGNILERFSAQQFPDLHSELNLSSLELGDSALYFCASSVATGFSRDTQYFGPGTRLTVL.

The chain uses TRBV11-3 and TRBJ2-1; possible D gene TRBD2, 6 bases. Germline V gene lookup returns CDR1 SGHNT and CDR2 YENEEA. There are 15 residues in the CDR3. The V and J ends lost 4 bases and 11 bases respectively, with 21 bases between them. The CDR3 nucleotides read TGTGCCAGCAGCTCAGGACGGGAGCGGGTGGAGAAGCAGTTCTTC. Amino acids: CASSSGRERVEKQFF. Combining the CDR3 with reference TRBV11-3 and TRBJ2-1 gives the whole variable domain EAGVVQSPRYKIIEKKQPVAFWCNPISGHNTLYWYLQNLGQGPELLIRYENEEAVDDSQLPKDRFSAERLKGVDSTLKIQPAELGDSAVYLCASSSGRERVEKQFFGPGTRLTVL.

V and J are TRBV19 and TRBJ1-1; D may be TRBD1 (5 bases). The CDR3 totals 16 residues. Germline CDR1 and CDR2: LNHDA and SQIVND (reference sequence). Trimming took 3 bases from V and 3 from J, leaving 17 bases between them. Written as DNA, the CDR3 is TGTGCCAGTAGTATGCGGGGCGCGCGGCCCTACACTGAAGCTTTCTTT. Translation: CASSMRGARPYTEAFF.

The V and J genes are TRBV6-5 and TRBJ2-7; possible D gene TRBD1, 6 bases. The germline V and J ends were trimmed by 8 bases and 6 bases, with 17 bases remaining between them. Per germline, CDR1 MNHEY and CDR2 SVGAGI. The CDR3 runs to 13 residues. CDR3 in amino acids: CASQFAQGTEQYF. CDR3 sequence (DNA): TGTGCCAGCCAGTTCGCGCAGGGGACCGAGCAGTACTTC.

The V gene is TRBV7-3, the J gene TRBJ2-3; D is perhaps TRBD1 (6 bases). There are 14 residues in the CDR3. CDR1 and CDR2 from the germline V gene are SGHTA and FQGTGA. The V end was cut by 5 bases, the J end by 5 bases, with 14 bases between. CDR3 protein: CASSPSHRVDTQYF. The CDR3 DNA reads as TGTGCCAGCAGCCCAAGTCACAGGGTAGATACGCAGTATTTT.

In nucleotides, the CDR3 is TGTGCCAGCAGCGTATTTGGAGTCACCTACAATGAGCAGTTCTTC. It encodes CASSVFGVTYNEQFF. The chain carries TRBV9 and TRBJ2-1, with D uncertain. The CDR3 is made up of 15 amino acids. Germline loops: CDR1 SGDLS, CDR2 YYNGEE. Trimming cost V 1 base and J 2 bases, with 10 bases left between them.

This chain connects TRBV19 to TRBJ2-1, with no clear D. V dropped 0 bases and J dropped 6 bases, with 12 bases sitting between them. The CDR3 has 15 amino acids. Germline assignment: CDR1 LNHDA and CDR2 SQIVND (reference sequence). The CDR3 sequence: CASSIEEHQFNEQFF. The CDR3 region has the DNA TGTGCCAGTAGTATAGAGGAGCACCAATTCAATGAGCAGTTCTTC.

This clone was detected only once. The rearrangement joins TRBV7-8 to TRBJ1-1; a possible D gene is TRBD1 (5 bases). With 4 bases removed from V and 1 base from J, the gap between germline ends came to 13 bases. CDR1 SGHVS and CDR2 FQNEAQ come from the germline V gene. This CDR3 has 15 amino acids. The CDR3 DNA reads TGTGCCAGCAGCTGGGGCATCCTGTGGAACACTGAAGCTTTCTTT. This translates into CASSWGILWNTEAFF. The complete variable domain, with remaining parts taken from reference TRBV7-8 and TRBJ1-1, reads GAGVSQSPRYKVAKRGQDVALRCDPISGHVSLFWYQQALGQGPEFLTYFQNEAQLDKSGLPSDRFFAERPEGSVSTLKIQRTQQEDSAVYLCASSWGILWNTEAFFGQGTRLTVV.

In this sample, this clone turned up a few times. This sequence joins TRBV18 and TRBJ2-3, with a tentative D call TRBD1 (6 bases). The CDR3 extends over 15 amino acids. Between the trimmed V and J ends, which lost 4 bases and 2 bases, there was a span of 13 bases. CDR1 and CDR2 from the germline V gene are KGHSH and LQKENI. The CDR3 spells CASSQQGPLTDTQYF. As DNA, the CDR3 is TGTGCCAGCTCACAACAGGGCCCCCTCACAGATACGCAGTATTTT.

The V gene is TRBV5-8, the J gene TRBJ2-7, with 10 bases identical to TRBD2. The germline gives CDR1 SGHTS, CDR2 YDEGEE. The junction had 11 bases not matched to a gene; V was cut back by 5 bases and J by 3 bases. The CDR3 extends over 16 amino acids. The CDR3 region is CASRRMTSGHLYEQYF. The DNA of the CDR3 is TGTGCCAGCAGGAGAATGACTAGCGGGCATCTCTACGAGCAGTACTTC.

The V and J genes are TRBV5-5 and TRBJ2-5; 12 bases are shared with TRBD1. The germline V gene has CDR1 SGHKS and CDR2 YYEKEE (reference sequence). This CDR3 is built from 17 residues. V gave up 5 bases and J gave up 5 bases; unmatched junction bases: 13. The CDR3 here is CASREGGTGGDRETQYF. The DNA of the CDR3 is TGTGCCAGCAGAGAGGGGGGGACAGGGGGCGATCGGGAGACCCAGTACTTC.

In this sample, this clone turned up once. This chain uses TRBV28 with TRBJ1-6; 9 bases align to TRBD1. V was clipped by 11 bases and J by 10 bases; unmatched bases: 12. The germline V gene has CDR1 MDHEN and CDR2 SYDVKM. The CDR3 length is 14 residues. The CDR3 DNA reads TGTGCCGAAACGTCGGGGACAGGGAGGTCACCCCTCCACTTT. Its translation is CAETSGTGRSPLHF.

The gene calls are TRBV6-2 or TRBV6-3 and TRBJ1-5, with no clear D. Germline loops: CDR1 MNHEY, CDR2 SVGEGT. Trimming left V 5 bases short and J 7 bases short, with 12 bases between. The CDR3 runs to 13 residues. The CDR3 loop reads CASSPRTLQPQHF. In nucleotides, the CDR3 is TGTGCCAGCAGTCCACGTACTTTACAGCCCCAGCATTTT.

The rearrangement links TRBV5-1 to TRBJ1-1; TRBD1 is a possible D gene (6 bases). The CDR3 has 14 amino acids. Germline loops: CDR1 SGHRS, CDR2 YFSETQ. V lost 0 bases to trimming and J lost 7 bases, with 13 bases between them. CDR3 residues: CASSLAVGQNEAFF. Written as DNA, the CDR3 is TGCGCCAGCAGCTTGGCCGTAGGACAGAATGAAGCTTTCTTT.

CDR3 residues: CASRGTGWQYF. The CDR3 DNA is TGTGCCAGTAGAGGTACGGGTTGGCAGTATTTT. This sequence joins TRBV19 and TRBJ2-3; the D is unclear. The CDR3 covers 11 residues. The germline V gene encodes CDR1 LNHDA and CDR2 SQIVND (reference sequence). V gave up 6 bases and J gave up 11 bases, with 12 bases separating them.

This sequence joins TRBV19 and TRBJ1-5; TRBD1 matches at 9 bases. The CDR3 sequence is 17 residues long. Per the germline V gene, CDR1 is LNHDA and CDR2 is SQIVND (reference sequence). With V trimmed by 4 bases and J by 2 bases, 9 bases remained unmatched. For the CDR3, the DNA is TGTGCCAGTAGTACGGGACAGGGAAAGGGCGGCAATCAGCCCCAGCATTTT. As protein: CASSTGQGKGGNQPQHF.

By proportion, this clone is medium-sized. The chain couples TRBV6-2 or TRBV6-3 to TRBJ1-1, with D tentatively TRBD1 (6 bases). Between the trimmed V and J ends, which lost 0 bases and 6 bases, there was a span of 17 bases. This CDR3 has 16 amino acids. Germline loops: CDR1 MNHEY, CDR2 SVGEGT. The CDR3 spells CASSYSSQGLRAEAFF. CDR3 DNA: TGTGCCAGCAGTTACTCGTCACAGGGTTTGCGCGCTGAAGCTTTCTTT.

The gene calls are TRBV21-1 and TRBJ2-3; TRBD1 is the table's D call, not checked against the DNA. TRBV21-1 is a pseudogene. The CDR3 is made up of 16 amino acids. The CDR3 DNA reads as TGTGCCAGCACCCGAGGGAAGGCAGGGGGTAGGGATACGCAGTATTTT. Protein product: CASTRGKAGGRDTQYF.